Listed below are T cell receptor beta chains from one sample, sequenced in a study of blood T cell repertoires in COVID-19. Some clones are missing from TCRdb's copy, which holds only in-frame ones; the method was immunoSEQ multiplex PCR. Among 250,000 to 300,000 clones listed, approximately 86% were seen once. Sequencing was done on a sample of peripheral blood. The receptors were gathered from a man aged 18 to 30 with active or convalescent COVID-19. CDR3s include the opening cysteine and the closing phenylalanine or tryptophan. Fields, in order: V gene, clone size, J gene, D gene, CDR3 protein, CDR3 DNA. D genes are given only for firm matches. Clone sizes are given selectively: once, few, many, or a class where the clone is expanded.

V gene: TRBV5-1
clone size: NA
J gene: TRBJ1-4
D gene: NA
CDR3 protein: CASKLEGAGEKLFF
CDR3 DNA: TGCGCCAGCAAGTTGGAAGGGGCAGGGGAAAAACTGTTTTTT

V gene: TRBV7-2
clone size: NA
J gene: TRBJ2-3
D gene: NA
CDR3 protein: CASSLAQGSLRTFDTQYF
CDR3 DNA: TGTGCCAGCAGCCTAGCCCAGGGGTCCCTAAGAACGTTCGATACGCAGTATTTT

V gene: TRBV3-1/TRBV3-2
clone size: few
J gene: TRBJ2-5
D gene: NA
CDR3 protein: CASSPGHKKYF
CDR3 DNA: TGTGCCAGCAGCCCGGGACATAAAAAGTACTTC

V gene: TRBV11-3
clone size: NA
J gene: TRBJ2-7
D gene: TRBD1
CDR3 protein: CASSLTGTGDHEQYF
CDR3 DNA: TGTGCCAGCAGTCTAACCGGGACAGGGGACCACGAGCAGTACTTC

V gene: TRBV9
clone size: NA
J gene: TRBJ1-6
D gene: NA
CDR3 protein: CASSSGSSYNSPLHF
CDR3 DNA: TGTGCCAGCAGCTCCGGGAGCTCCTATAATTCACCCCTCCACTTT

V gene: TRBV3-1/TRBV3-2
clone size: once
J gene: TRBJ1-3
D gene: TRBD1
CDR3 protein: CASSQGDSLSGNTIYF
CDR3 DNA: TGTGCCAGCAGCCAAGGGGACAGTCTCTCTGGAAACACCATATATTTT

V gene: TRBV7-7
clone size: NA
J gene: TRBJ2-1
D gene: TRBD1
CDR3 protein: CASSLDRGNGEQFF
CDR3 DNA: TGTGCTAGCAGCTTGGACAGGGGAAACGGTGAGCAGTTCTTC

V gene: TRBV9
clone size: NA
J gene: TRBJ1-3
D gene: NA
CDR3 protein: CASSVGGASSGNTIYF
CDR3 DNA: TGTGCCAGCAGCGTTGGGGGGGCAAGCTCTGGAAACACCATATATTTT

V gene: TRBV29-1
clone size: NA
J gene: TRBJ2-7
D gene: NA
CDR3 protein: CSVDRASSYEQYF
CDR3 DNA: TGCAGCGTTGACAGGGCCAGCTCCTACGAGCAGTACTTC

V gene: TRBV4-1
clone size: NA
J gene: TRBJ1-1
D gene: NA
CDR3 protein: CASGYSGRRTEAFF
CDR3 DNA: TGCGCCAGCGGTTACTCAGGGAGGAGGACTGAAGCTTTCTTT

V gene: TRBV19
clone size: NA
J gene: TRBJ2-2
D gene: TRBD2
CDR3 protein: CASSGTSGGTANTGELFF
CDR3 DNA: TGTGCCAGTAGCGGGACTAGCGGGGGGACCGCGAACACCGGGGAGCTGTTTTTT

V gene: TRBV15
clone size: once
J gene: TRBJ2-7
D gene: TRBD1
CDR3 protein: CATSGDSSHEQYF
CDR3 DNA: TGTGCCACCTCCGGGGACAGCTCGCACGAGCAGTACTTC

V gene: TRBV29-1
clone size: NA
J gene: TRBJ1-4
D gene: NA
CDR3 protein: CSPILADPFF
CDR3 DNA: TGCAGCCCAATCTTAGCGGACCCGTTTTTT

V gene: TRBV11-2
clone size: NA
J gene: TRBJ2-5
D gene: NA
CDR3 protein: CASTPWAWQETQYF
CDR3 DNA: TGTGCCAGCACCCCCTGGGCGTGGCAAGAGACCCAGTACTTC

V gene: TRBV7-3
clone size: NA
J gene: TRBJ2-3
D gene: NA
CDR3 protein: CASSLGGYSGPYTQYF
CDR3 DNA: TGTGCCAGCAGCCTAGGAGGGTACTCCGGACCGTATACGCAGTATTTT

V gene: TRBV2
clone size: NA
J gene: TRBJ1-6
D gene: NA
CDR3 protein: CASSPNNSPLHF
CDR3 DNA: TGTGCCAGCAGTCCCAATAATTCACCCCTCCACTTT

V gene: TRBV5-1
clone size: NA
J gene: TRBJ2-1
D gene: TRBD2
CDR3 protein: CASATGTSGYNEQFF
CDR3 DNA: TGCGCCAGCGCAACCGGGACTAGCGGTTACAATGAGCAGTTCTTC

V gene: TRBV5-5
clone size: NA
J gene: TRBJ2-7
D gene: NA
CDR3 protein: CASSSSYSSDSYEQYF
CDR3 DNA: TGTGCCAGCAGCTCTTCTTATTCTAGCGACTCCTACGAGCAGTACTTC

V gene: TRBV4-2
clone size: once
J gene: TRBJ2-7
D gene: NA
CDR3 protein: CASSQDLGLAYEQYF
CDR3 DNA: TGTGCCAGCAGCCAAGATCTGGGGCTAGCCTACGAGCAGTACTTC

V gene: TRBV9
clone size: NA
J gene: TRBJ1-6
D gene: NA
CDR3 protein: CASSQGTSPLHF
CDR3 DNA: TGTGCCAGCAGCCAGGGAACTTCACCCCTCCACTTT

V gene: TRBV21-1
clone size: once
J gene: TRBJ2-1
D gene: NA
CDR3 protein: CATEHPRRLAVPGEQFF
CDR3 DNA: TGTGCCACCGAGCACCCGAGGAGACTAGCAGTGCCTGGGGAGCAGTTCTTC

V gene: TRBV5-4
clone size: NA
J gene: TRBJ2-3
D gene: NA
CDR3 protein: CASSFGTDTQYF
CDR3 DNA: TGTGCCAGCAGCTTCGGCACAGATACGCAGTATTTT

V gene: TRBV9
clone size: NA
J gene: TRBJ2-7
D gene: TRBD1
CDR3 protein: CASSVDPGQGFYEQYF
CDR3 DNA: TGTGCCAGCAGCGTAGACCCCGGACAGGGGTTCTACGAGCAGTACTTC

V gene: TRBV6-5
clone size: NA
J gene: TRBJ2-7
D gene: NA
CDR3 protein: CASSYGGLGGDEQYF
CDR3 DNA: TGTGCCAGCAGTTACGGAGGGTTGGGTGGGGACGAGCAGTACTTC

V gene: TRBV2
clone size: few
J gene: TRBJ2-1
D gene: NA
CDR3 protein: CASSGTTDNEQFF
CDR3 DNA: TGTGCCAGCAGCGGAACTACCGACAATGAGCAGTTCTTC

V gene: TRBV19
clone size: NA
J gene: TRBJ1-2
D gene: NA
CDR3 protein: CASSARSGYTF
CDR3 DNA: TGTGCCAGTAGTGCCCGGAGCGGCTACACCTTC

V gene: TRBV10-3
clone size: NA
J gene: TRBJ2-3
D gene: NA
CDR3 protein: CAARASSVDTQYF
CDR3 DNA: TGTGCCGCACGGGCTAGCAGCGTGGATACGCAGTATTTT

V gene: TRBV2
clone size: NA
J gene: TRBJ1-1
D gene: NA
CDR3 protein: CASIGVVDTEAFF
CDR3 DNA: TGTGCCAGCATCGGGGTTGTGGACACTGAAGCTTTCTTT

V gene: TRBV30
clone size: NA
J gene: TRBJ2-1
D gene: NA
CDR3 protein: CAWSSSGLWDEQFF
CDR3 DNA: TGTGCCTGGAGTTCAAGCGGGCTATGGGATGAGCAGTTCTTC

V gene: TRBV5-6
clone size: NA
J gene: TRBJ2-1
D gene: NA
CDR3 protein: CASSLISPRDEQFF
CDR3 DNA: TGTGCCAGCAGCTTGATTAGCCCCCGCGATGAGCAGTTCTTC

V gene: TRBV7-2
clone size: NA
J gene: TRBJ2-3
D gene: NA
CDR3 protein: CASSPGLETDTQYF
CDR3 DNA: TGTGCCAGCAGCCCCGGCTTGGAGACAGATACGCAGTATTTT

V gene: TRBV7-9
clone size: few
J gene: TRBJ2-7
D gene: NA
CDR3 protein: CASSSTMLTHYEQYF
CDR3 DNA: TGTGCCAGCAGCTCCACTATGCTAACTCACTACGAGCAGTACTTC

V gene: TRBV3-1/TRBV3-2
clone size: NA
J gene: TRBJ2-5
D gene: TRBD2
CDR3 protein: CASSQATSRSETQYF
CDR3 DNA: TGTGCCAGCAGCCAAGCGACTAGCAGGTCGGAGACCCAGTACTTC

V gene: TRBV19
clone size: NA
J gene: TRBJ1-3
D gene: NA
CDR3 protein: CASSPDRRNTIYF
CDR3 DNA: TGTGCCAGTAGTCCGGACAGAAGAAACACCATATATTTT

V gene: TRBV2
clone size: few
J gene: TRBJ2-5
D gene: NA
CDR3 protein: CANTRVQETQYF
CDR3 DNA: TGTGCCAACACTAGGGTCCAAGAGACCCAGTACTTC

V gene: TRBV29-1
clone size: NA
J gene: TRBJ2-3
D gene: NA
CDR3 protein: CSVPFQGRSTDTQYF
CDR3 DNA: TGCAGCGTTCCCTTCCAGGGAAGGAGCACAGATACGCAGTATTTT

V gene: TRBV15
clone size: NA
J gene: TRBJ2-7
D gene: TRBD2
CDR3 protein: CATQASGRSGEQYF
CDR3 DNA: TGTGCCACCCAGGCTAGCGGGAGATCGGGGGAGCAGTACTTC

V gene: TRBV4-1
clone size: NA
J gene: TRBJ2-1
D gene: TRBD2
CDR3 protein: CASSQATSGAYNEQFF
CDR3 DNA: TGCGCCAGCAGCCAAGCGACTAGCGGGGCCTACAATGAGCAGTTCTTC

V gene: TRBV4-1
clone size: few
J gene: TRBJ1-2
D gene: NA
CDR3 protein: CASSQDRITNYGYTF
CDR3 DNA: TGCGCCAGCAGCCAAGACAGGATTACTAACTATGGCTACACCTTC

V gene: TRBV28
clone size: NA
J gene: TRBJ1-1
D gene: NA
CDR3 protein: CASSLRGLGTEAFF
CDR3 DNA: TGTGCCAGCAGTTTACGGGGTCTGGGCACTGAAGCTTTCTTT

V gene: TRBV4-2
clone size: few
J gene: TRBJ2-3
D gene: TRBD2
CDR3 protein: CASSPSGGDTDTQYF
CDR3 DNA: TGTGCCAGCAGCCCTAGCGGGGGGGACACAGATACGCAGTATTTT

V gene: TRBV2
clone size: NA
J gene: TRBJ2-2
D gene: NA
CDR3 protein: CASSELSPHADTGELFF
CDR3 DNA: TGTGCCAGCAGTGAACTTTCTCCGCACGCGGACACCGGGGAGCTGTTTTTT

V gene: TRBV4-1
clone size: NA
J gene: TRBJ2-2
D gene: NA
CDR3 protein: CASSQRPGSNTGELFF
CDR3 DNA: TGCGCCAGCAGTCAACGACCAGGGTCGAACACCGGGGAGCTGTTTTTT

V gene: TRBV6-5
clone size: NA
J gene: TRBJ1-1
D gene: TRBD1
CDR3 protein: CASSPRDRVNTEAFF
CDR3 DNA: TGTGCCAGCAGTCCGAGGGACAGGGTGAACACTGAAGCTTTCTTT

V gene: TRBV2
clone size: once
J gene: TRBJ2-5
D gene: TRBD1
CDR3 protein: CASSEGWAGGQETQYF
CDR3 DNA: TGTGCCAGCAGTGAAGGGTGGGCAGGGGGCCAAGAGACCCAGTACTTC

V gene: TRBV30
clone size: NA
J gene: TRBJ2-7
D gene: TRBD2
CDR3 protein: CAWSVMSGAYEQYF
CDR3 DNA: TGTGCCTGGAGTGTAATGAGCGGGGCCTACGAGCAGTACTTC

V gene: TRBV5-6
clone size: NA
J gene: TRBJ2-7
D gene: TRBD1
CDR3 protein: CASSLGTGHWGEQYF
CDR3 DNA: TGTGCCAGCAGCTTAGGGACAGGGCATTGGGGCGAGCAGTACTTC

V gene: TRBV28
clone size: NA
J gene: TRBJ2-7
D gene: NA
CDR3 protein: CASRQGYEQYF
CDR3 DNA: TGTGCCAGCAGGCAGGGCTACGAGCAGTACTTC

V gene: TRBV5-1
clone size: NA
J gene: TRBJ2-7
D gene: NA
CDR3 protein: CASSLVAGASYEQYF
CDR3 DNA: TGCGCCAGCAGCTTGGTGGCAGGGGCGTCCTACGAGCAGTACTTC